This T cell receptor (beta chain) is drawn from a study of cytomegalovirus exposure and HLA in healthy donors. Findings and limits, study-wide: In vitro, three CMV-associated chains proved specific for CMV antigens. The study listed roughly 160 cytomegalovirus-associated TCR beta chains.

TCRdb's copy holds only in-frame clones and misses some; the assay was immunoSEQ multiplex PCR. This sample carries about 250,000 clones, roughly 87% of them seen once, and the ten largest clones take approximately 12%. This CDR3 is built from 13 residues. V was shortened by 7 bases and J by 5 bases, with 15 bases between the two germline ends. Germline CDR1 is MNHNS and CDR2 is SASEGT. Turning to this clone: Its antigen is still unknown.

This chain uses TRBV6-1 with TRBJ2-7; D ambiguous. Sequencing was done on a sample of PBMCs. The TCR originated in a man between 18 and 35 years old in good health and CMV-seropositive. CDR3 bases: TGTGCCAGCAACCTTCAGTCGGTCCACGAGCAGTACTTC. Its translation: CASNLQSVHEQYF.